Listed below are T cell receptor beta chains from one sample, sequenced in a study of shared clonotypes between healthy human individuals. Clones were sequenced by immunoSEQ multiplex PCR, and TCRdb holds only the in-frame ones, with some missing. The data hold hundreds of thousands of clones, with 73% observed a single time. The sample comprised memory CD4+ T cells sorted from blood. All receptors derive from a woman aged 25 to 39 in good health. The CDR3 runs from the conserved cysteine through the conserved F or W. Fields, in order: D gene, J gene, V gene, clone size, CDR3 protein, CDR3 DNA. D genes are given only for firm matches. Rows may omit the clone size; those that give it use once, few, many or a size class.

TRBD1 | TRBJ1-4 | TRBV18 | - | CASSRRTGEKLFF | TGTGCCAGCTCACGACGGACAGGTGAAAAACTGTTTTTT
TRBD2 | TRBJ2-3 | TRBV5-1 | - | CASSRSGSADTQYF | TGCGCCAGCAGCAGGAGCGGGAGTGCAGATACGCAGTATTTT
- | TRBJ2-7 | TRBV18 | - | CASSPRSRDRPEQYF | TGTGCCAGCTCCCCCCGGTCGCGGGATCGTCCCGAGCAGTACTTC
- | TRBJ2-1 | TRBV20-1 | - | CSARVSDRQFF | TGCAGTGCTAGAGTCTCAGACAGACAGTTCTTC
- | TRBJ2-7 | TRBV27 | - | CASSLSSGARLVDEQYF | TGTGCCAGCAGTTTATCTTCGGGGGCCCGCCTGGTGGACGAGCAGTACTTC
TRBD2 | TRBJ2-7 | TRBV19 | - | CASSGRTYEQYF | TGTGCCAGTAGCGGGAGGACCTACGAGCAGTACTTC
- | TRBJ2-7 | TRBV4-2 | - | CASSQGWQDEQRF | TGTGCCAGCAGCCAAGGGTGGCAGGATGAGCAGAGGTTC
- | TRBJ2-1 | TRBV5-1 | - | CASSPGGRTYNEQFF | TGCGCCAGCAGCCCGGGGGGCAGGACTTACAATGAGCAGTTCTTC
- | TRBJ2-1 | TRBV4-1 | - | CASSQGRKFF | TGCGCCAGCAGCCAAGGAAGGAAGTTCTTC
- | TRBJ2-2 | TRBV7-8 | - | CASSLAEQSGELFF | TGTGCCAGCAGCTTAGCGGAACAGTCCGGGGAGCTGTTTTTT
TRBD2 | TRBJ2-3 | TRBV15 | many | CATSRERAGGPMADTQYF | TGTGCCACCAGCAGAGAACGGGCGGGAGGCCCGATGGCAGATACGCAGTATTTT
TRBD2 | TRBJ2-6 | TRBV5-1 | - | CASSTGTSDNSGANVLTF | TGCGCCAGCAGCACCGGGACTAGCGACAACTCTGGGGCCAACGTCCTGACTTTC
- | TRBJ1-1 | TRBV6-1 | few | CASSVQGANTEAFF | TGTGCCAGCAGTGTTCAGGGAGCGAACACTGAAGCTTTCTTT
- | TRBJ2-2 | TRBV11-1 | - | CASSRQGQTGELFF | TGTGCCAGCAGCCGCCAGGGTCAAACCGGGGAGCTGTTTTTT
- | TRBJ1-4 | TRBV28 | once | CASSLWRTTTATNEKLFF | TGTGCCAGCAGTTTGTGGAGAACAACTACAGCAACTAATGAAAAACTGTTTTTT
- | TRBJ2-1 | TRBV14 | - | CASSIHVGLGRRGEQFF | TGTGCCAGCAGCATTCACGTAGGACTAGGGAGAAGGGGGGAGCAGTTCTTC
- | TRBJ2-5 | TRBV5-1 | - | CASSLDRSLGTQYF | TGCGCCAGCAGCTTGGACAGATCTCTTGGGACCCAGTACTTC
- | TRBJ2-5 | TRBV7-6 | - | CASSRQLETQYF | TGTGCCAGCAGTCGACAGCTTGAGACCCAGTACTTC
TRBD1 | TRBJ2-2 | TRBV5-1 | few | CASRSQDRVGAGELFF | TGCGCCAGCAGATCCCAAGACAGGGTAGGAGCCGGGGAGCTGTTTTTT
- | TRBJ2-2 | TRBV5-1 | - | CASGYSLGYTGELFF | TGCGCCAGCGGCTATAGCTTAGGGTACACCGGGGAGCTGTTTTTT
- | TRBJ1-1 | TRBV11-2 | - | CASSPQRFSTEAFF | TGTGCCAGCAGCCCCCAAAGGTTTAGCACTGAAGCTTTCTTT
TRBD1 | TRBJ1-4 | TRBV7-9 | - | CASSLRDSNEKLFF | TGTGCCAGCAGCTTAAGGGACAGTAATGAAAAACTGTTTTTT
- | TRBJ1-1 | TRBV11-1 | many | CASGGRNTEAFF | TGTGCCAGCGGGGGCAGGAACACTGAAGCTTTCTTT
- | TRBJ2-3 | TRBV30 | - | CAFDRDTQYF | TGTGCCTTCGACAGGGATACGCAGTATTTT
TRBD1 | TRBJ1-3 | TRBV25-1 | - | CASSFQGVDTIYF | TGTGCCAGCAGCTTCCAGGGGGTAGACACCATATATTTT
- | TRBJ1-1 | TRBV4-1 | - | CASSLRVLNTEAFF | TGCGCCAGCAGCCTCCGGGTCTTGAACACTGAAGCTTTCTTT
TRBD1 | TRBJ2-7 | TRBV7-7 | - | CASSQDRESYEQYF | TGTGCCAGCAGTCAGGACAGGGAATCCTACGAGCAGTACTTC
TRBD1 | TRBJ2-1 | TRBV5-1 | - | CASSAGTGQGEQFF | TGCGCCAGCAGCGCCGGGACAGGTCAGGGGGAGCAGTTCTTC
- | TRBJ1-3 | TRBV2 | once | CASSAQTTSGNTIYF | TGTGCCAGCAGTGCCCAGACTACCTCTGGAAACACCATATATTTT
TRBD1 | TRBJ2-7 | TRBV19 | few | CASSIDSGTGTEQYF | TGTGCCAGTAGTATAGATTCCGGGACAGGGACCGAGCAGTACTTC
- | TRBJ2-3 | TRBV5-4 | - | CASSFKDTDTQYF | TGTGCCAGCAGCTTTAAGGACACAGATACGCAGTATTTT
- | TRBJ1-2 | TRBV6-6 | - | CASRDDSIYGYTF | TGTGCCAGCAGAGACGACAGCATCTATGGCTACACCTTC
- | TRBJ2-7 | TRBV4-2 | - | CASSQDLLHSITEQYF | TGTGCCAGCAGCCAAGATCTCTTACATTCGATTACGGAGCAGTACTTC
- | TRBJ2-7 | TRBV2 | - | CATSQGINYEQYF | TGTGCCACCTCACAGGGAATCAACTACGAGCAGTACTTC
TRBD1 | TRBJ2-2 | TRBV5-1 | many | CASSSGTENTGELFF | TGCGCCAGCAGCTCCGGGACAGAAAACACCGGGGAGCTGTTTTTT
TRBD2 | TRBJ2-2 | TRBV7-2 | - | CASSLRLAGGTGELFF | TGTGCCAGCAGCTTAAGGCTAGCGGGAGGAACCGGGGAGCTGTTTTTT
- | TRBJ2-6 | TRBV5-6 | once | CASSFSGSGANVLTF | TGTGCCAGCAGCTTTTCTGGATCTGGGGCCAACGTCCTGACTTTC
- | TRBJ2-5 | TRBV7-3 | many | CASSPSGGETQYF | TGTGCCAGCAGCCCCTCTGGCGGGGAGACCCAGTACTTC
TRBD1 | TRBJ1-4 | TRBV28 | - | CASSTRQGLREKLFF | TGTGCCAGCAGTACCCGACAGGGACTACGTGAAAAACTGTTTTTT
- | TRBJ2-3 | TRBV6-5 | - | CASSPVPRGTDTQYF | TGTGCCAGCAGCCCAGTCCCGCGAGGCACAGATACGCAGTATTTT
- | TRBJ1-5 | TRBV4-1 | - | CASSQPGLDSFRQPQHF | TGCGCCAGCAGCCAACCTGGCTTGGACAGTTTCAGGCAGCCCCAGCATTTT
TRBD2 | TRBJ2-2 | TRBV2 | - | CASSARLASTGELFF | TGTGCCAGCAGTGCCCGACTAGCGTCCACCGGGGAGCTGTTTTTT
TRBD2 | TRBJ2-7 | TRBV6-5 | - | CASSYQAGAYEQYF | TGTGCCAGCAGTTACCAAGCGGGGGCCTACGAGCAGTACTTC
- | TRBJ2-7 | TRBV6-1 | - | CASRQVPSYEQYF | TGTGCCAGCCGGCAGGTTCCAAGCTACGAGCAGTACTTC
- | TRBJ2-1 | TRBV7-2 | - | CASSSLSLTPNEQFF | TGTGCCAGCAGCTCCCTCTCACTAACCCCCAATGAGCAGTTCTTC
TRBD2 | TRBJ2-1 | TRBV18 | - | CASSSGSSYNEQFF | TGTGCCAGCAGTAGCGGGAGCTCCTACAATGAGCAGTTCTTC
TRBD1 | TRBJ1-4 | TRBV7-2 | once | CASSFAQGFEKLFF | TGTGCCAGCAGCTTTGCACAGGGGTTCGAAAAACTGTTTTTT
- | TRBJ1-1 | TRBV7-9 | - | CASTLGTEAFF | TGTGCCAGCACCCTGGGCACTGAAGCTTTCTTT
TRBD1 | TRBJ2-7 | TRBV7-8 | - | CASSPLPGQGVYEQYF | TGTGCCAGCAGCCCACTACCGGGACAGGGGGTCTACGAGCAGTACTTC
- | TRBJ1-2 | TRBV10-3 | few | CAISESPGAYGYTF | TGTGCCATCAGTGAGTCGCCAGGGGCCTATGGCTACACCTTC
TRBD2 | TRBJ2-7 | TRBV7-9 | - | CASSQRLAGGNEQYF | TGTGCCAGCAGCCAACGACTAGCGGGGGGAAATGAGCAGTACTTC
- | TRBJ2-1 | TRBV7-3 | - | CASSKGLRLEQFF | TGTGCCAGCAGCAAAGGGCTGCGCCTTGAGCAGTTCTTC
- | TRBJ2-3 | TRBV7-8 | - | CASSLGWRDTDTQYF | TGTGCCAGCAGCTTAGGTTGGCGGGACACAGATACGCAGTATTTT
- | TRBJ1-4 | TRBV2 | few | CASSEDRLGEKLFF | TGTGCCAGCAGTGAAGACAGGTTGGGTGAAAAACTGTTTTTT
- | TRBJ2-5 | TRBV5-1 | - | CASSLLVQETQYF | TGCGCCAGCAGCTTATTAGTTCAAGAGACCCAGTACTTC
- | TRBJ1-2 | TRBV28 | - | CASSFVEHYGYTF | TGTGCCAGCAGTTTCGTGGAACATTATGGCTACACCTTC
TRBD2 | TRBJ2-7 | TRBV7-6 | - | CASSRITGGGSYEQYF | TGTGCCAGCAGTCGCATCACAGGCGGGGGGTCCTACGAGCAGTACTTC